This TCR beta chain was identified in a study of blood T cell repertoires in COVID-19. The germline CDR1 and CDR2 sequences are SGHAT and FQNNGV. The CDR3 loop spans 15 amino acids. The germline V and J ends were trimmed by 2 bases and 0 bases, with 8 bases remaining between them. Per the original data handling: Amplified reference gene primers provided the basis for estimating nucleated cell counts. The repertoire was sequenced with immunoSEQ multiplex PCR; TCRdb's copy has only in-frame clones and lacks some. The D gene and trimming were derived from the DNA, and the V and J assignments and clone size from that table. The data contain 270,000 or so clones, approximately 81% of them singletons.

The source material was peripheral blood. The receptor was derived from a woman between 55 and 75 years old with active or convalescent COVID-19. This chain uses TRBV11-2 with TRBJ2-4; TRBD2 might be the D (6 bases). The CDR3 is CASSLRTIAKNIQYF. In DNA, the CDR3 is TGTGCCAGCAGCTTAAGGACTATAGCCAAAAACATTCAGTACTTC.